Below, one T cell receptor (beta chain) is given with its context. Its antigen is currently unknown. Profiling relied on immunoSEQ multiplex PCR, and the TCRdb table lists in-frame clones only, not all of them. The repertoire has roughly 34,000 clones, more than 65% of them found once; the top ten carry less than 20%. The CDR3 covers 15 residues. V was pared by 7 bases and J by 3 bases, with 19 bases between. The germline V gene encodes CDR1 LNHDA and CDR2 SQIVND (reference sequence). The data stem from a study of PD-1 blockade in classical Hodgkin lymphoma. Study findings and constraints: With respect to the repertoire differences, their causes, possibly disease activity or prior therapy, remain undefined. Lower baseline TCR diversity was reported for newly diagnosed patients than for healthy donors.

Every patient relapsed after autologous stem cell transplantation, and brentuximab vedotin exposure varied. The starting material was peripheral blood mononuclear cells (PBMCs), obtained before the second cycle of nivolumab. This chain links TRBV19 with TRBJ2-7; D tentatively reads TRBD1 or TRBD2 (6 bases each). This TCR came from a human donor with classical Hodgkin lymphoma. The CDR3 DNA follows: TGTGCCAGTACCCCCGCAGGGGAGGAGGTCTACGAGCAGTACTTC. It yields the protein CASTPAGEEVYEQYF.